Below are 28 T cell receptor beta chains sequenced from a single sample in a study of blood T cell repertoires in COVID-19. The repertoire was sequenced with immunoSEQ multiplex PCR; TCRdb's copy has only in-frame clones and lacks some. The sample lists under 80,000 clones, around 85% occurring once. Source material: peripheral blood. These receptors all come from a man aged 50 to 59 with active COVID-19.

CDR3 in amino acids: CASSSVAGVSYEQYF. CDR3 coding DNA: TGTGCCAGCAGCTCCGTAGCGGGAGTGTCCTACGAGCAGTACTTC. V and J are TRBV7-3 and TRBJ2-7; the match to TRBD2 covers 9 bases. The V gene end was trimmed by 4 bases and the J gene end by 1 base; junction bases not matched to a gene: 5. This CDR3 comprises 15 residues. From germline, CDR1 is SGHTA and CDR2 FQGTGA. Using reference TRBV7-3 and TRBJ2-7 for the parts outside the CDR3, the full variable domain is GAGVSQTPSNKVTEKGKYVELRCDPISGHTALYWYRQSLGQGPEFLIYFQGTGAADDSGLPNDRFFAVRPEGSVSTLKIQRTERGDSAVYLCASSSVAGVSYEQYFGPGTRLTVT.

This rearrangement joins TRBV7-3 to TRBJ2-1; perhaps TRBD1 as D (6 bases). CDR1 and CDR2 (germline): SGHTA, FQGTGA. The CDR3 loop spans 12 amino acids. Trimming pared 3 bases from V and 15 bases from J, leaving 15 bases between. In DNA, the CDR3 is TGTGCCAGCAGCTTGAATCCAGGGGATCGGTTCTTC. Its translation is CASSLNPGDRFF.

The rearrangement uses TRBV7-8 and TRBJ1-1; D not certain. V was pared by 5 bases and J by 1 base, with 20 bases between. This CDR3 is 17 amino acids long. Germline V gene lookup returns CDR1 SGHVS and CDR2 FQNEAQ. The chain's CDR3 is CASSPRGSPKKNTEAFF. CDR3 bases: TGTGCCAGCAGCCCCCGTGGGAGTCCGAAAAAGAACACTGAAGCTTTCTTT.

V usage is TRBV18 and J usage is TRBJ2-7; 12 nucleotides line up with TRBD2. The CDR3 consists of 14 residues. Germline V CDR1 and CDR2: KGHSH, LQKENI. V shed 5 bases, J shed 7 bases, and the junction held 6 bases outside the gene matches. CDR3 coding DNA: TGTGCCAGCTCATCCGGCCTAGCGGGGGGGGAGCAGTACTTC. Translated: CASSSGLAGGEQYF.

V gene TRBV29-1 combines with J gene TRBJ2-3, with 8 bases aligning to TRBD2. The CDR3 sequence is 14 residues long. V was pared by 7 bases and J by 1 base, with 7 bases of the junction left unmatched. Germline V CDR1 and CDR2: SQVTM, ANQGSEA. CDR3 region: CSGALAGGTDTQYF. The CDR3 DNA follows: TGCAGCGGAGCCCTAGCGGGTGGCACAGATACGCAGTATTTT.

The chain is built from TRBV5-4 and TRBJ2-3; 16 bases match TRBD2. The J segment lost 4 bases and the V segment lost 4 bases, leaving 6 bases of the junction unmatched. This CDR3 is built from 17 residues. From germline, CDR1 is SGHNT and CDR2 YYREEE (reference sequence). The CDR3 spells CASSLGTSGRASDTQYF. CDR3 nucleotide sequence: TGTGCCAGCAGCCTCGGGACTAGCGGGAGGGCCTCAGATACGCAGTATTTT.

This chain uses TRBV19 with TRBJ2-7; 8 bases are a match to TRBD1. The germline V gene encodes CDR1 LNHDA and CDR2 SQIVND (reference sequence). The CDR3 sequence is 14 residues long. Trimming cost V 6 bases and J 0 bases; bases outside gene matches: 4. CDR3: CASSPGTGSYEQYF. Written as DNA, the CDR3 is TGTGCCAGTAGCCCAGGGACAGGCTCCTACGAGCAGTACTTC.

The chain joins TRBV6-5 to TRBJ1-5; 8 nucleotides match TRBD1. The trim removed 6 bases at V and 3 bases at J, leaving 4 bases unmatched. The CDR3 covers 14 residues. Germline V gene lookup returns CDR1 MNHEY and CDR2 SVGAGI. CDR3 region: CASRGTGPNQPQHF. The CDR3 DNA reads TGTGCCAGCAGGGGGACAGGCCCCAATCAGCCCCAGCATTTT.

The CDR3 region is CASSLGQGEGEAFF. In nucleotides, the CDR3 is TGTGCCAGCAGCCTAGGACAGGGTGAAGGTGAAGCTTTCTTT. The chain joins TRBV7-9 to TRBJ1-1, with 8 bases identical to TRBD1. From germline, CDR1 is SEHNR and CDR2 FQNEAQ (reference sequence). V lost 5 bases to trimming and J lost 7 bases; unmatched junction nucleotides: 9. The CDR3 has 14 amino acids.

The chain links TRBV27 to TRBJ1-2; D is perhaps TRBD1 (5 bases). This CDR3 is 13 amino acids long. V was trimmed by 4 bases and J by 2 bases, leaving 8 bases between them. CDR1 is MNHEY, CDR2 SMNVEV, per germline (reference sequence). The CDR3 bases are TGTGCCAGCAGTTACAGACAGAACTATGGCTACACCTTC. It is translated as CASSYRQNYGYTF.

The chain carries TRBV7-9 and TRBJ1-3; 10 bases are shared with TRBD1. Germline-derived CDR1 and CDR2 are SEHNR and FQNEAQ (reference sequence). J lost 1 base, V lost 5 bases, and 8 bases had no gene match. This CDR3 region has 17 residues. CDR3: CASSRGTGDRSGNTIYF. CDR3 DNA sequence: TGTGCCAGCAGCCGAGGGACAGGGGATCGGTCTGGAAACACCATATATTTT.

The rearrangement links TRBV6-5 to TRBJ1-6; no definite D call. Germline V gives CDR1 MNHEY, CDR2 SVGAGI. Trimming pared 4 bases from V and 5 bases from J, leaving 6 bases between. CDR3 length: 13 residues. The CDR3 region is CASSLEHNSPLHF. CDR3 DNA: TGTGCCAGCAGTTTAGAGCATAATTCACCCCTCCACTTT.

The CDR3 region has the DNA TGCGCCAGCAGCCCCCCCCCGCGAAGGGGAGGGTTAAAACTGTTTTTT. Translated: CASSPPPRRGGLKLFF. V gene TRBV4-3 combines with J gene TRBJ1-4, with D maybe TRBD1 (5 bases). Germline values: CDR1 LGHNA, CDR2 YSLEER. There are 16 residues in the CDR3. V was pared by 4 bases and J by 10 bases, with 22 bases between.

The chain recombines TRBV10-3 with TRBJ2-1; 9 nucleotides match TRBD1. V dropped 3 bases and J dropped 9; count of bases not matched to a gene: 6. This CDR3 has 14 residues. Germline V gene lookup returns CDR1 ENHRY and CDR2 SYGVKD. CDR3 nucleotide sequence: TGTGCCATCAGTGAAGGGACAGGGTTCGGTGAGCAGTTCTTC. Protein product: CAISEGTGFGEQFF.

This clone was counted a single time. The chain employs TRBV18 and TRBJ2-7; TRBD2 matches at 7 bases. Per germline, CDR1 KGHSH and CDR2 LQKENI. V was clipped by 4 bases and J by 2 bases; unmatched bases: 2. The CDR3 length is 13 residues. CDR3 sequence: CASSLGLTYEQYF. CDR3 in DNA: TGTGCCAGCTCACTGGGACTAACCTACGAGCAGTACTTC.

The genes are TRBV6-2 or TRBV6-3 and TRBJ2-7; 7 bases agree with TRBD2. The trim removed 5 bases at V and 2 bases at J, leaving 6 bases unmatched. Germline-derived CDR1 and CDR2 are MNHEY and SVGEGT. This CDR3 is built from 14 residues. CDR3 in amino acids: CASSLGTNPYEQYF. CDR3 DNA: TGTGCCAGCAGTCTAGGGACTAATCCCTACGAGCAGTACTTC.

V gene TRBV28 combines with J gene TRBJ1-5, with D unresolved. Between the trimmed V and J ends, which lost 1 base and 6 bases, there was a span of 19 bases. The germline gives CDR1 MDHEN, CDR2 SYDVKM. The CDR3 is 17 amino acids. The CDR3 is CASSLLPPLTRIQPQHF. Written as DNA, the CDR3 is TGTGCCAGCAGTTTATTACCCCCTCTTACTCGCATTCAGCCCCAGCATTTT.

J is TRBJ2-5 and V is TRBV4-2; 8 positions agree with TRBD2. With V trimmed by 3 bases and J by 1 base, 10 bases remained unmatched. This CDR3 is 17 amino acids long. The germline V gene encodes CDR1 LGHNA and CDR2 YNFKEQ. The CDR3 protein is CASSQPEGSGAQETQYF. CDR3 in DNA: TGTGCCAGCAGCCAGCCCGAGGGTAGCGGGGCCCAAGAGACCCAGTACTTC.

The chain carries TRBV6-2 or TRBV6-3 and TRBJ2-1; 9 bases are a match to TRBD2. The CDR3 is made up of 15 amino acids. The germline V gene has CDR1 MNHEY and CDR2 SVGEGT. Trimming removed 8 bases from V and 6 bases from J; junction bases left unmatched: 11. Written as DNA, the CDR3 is TGTGCCAGCGGCCGACTAGCGGCCGGGGGCAATGAGCAGTTCTTC. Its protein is CASGRLAAGGNEQFF.

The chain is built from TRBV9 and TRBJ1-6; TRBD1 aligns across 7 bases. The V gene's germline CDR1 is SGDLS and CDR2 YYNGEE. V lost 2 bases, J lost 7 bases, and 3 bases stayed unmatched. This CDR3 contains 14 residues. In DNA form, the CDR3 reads TGTGCCAGCAGCGTGACAGGGCAGAATTCACCCCTCCACTTT. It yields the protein CASSVTGQNSPLHF.

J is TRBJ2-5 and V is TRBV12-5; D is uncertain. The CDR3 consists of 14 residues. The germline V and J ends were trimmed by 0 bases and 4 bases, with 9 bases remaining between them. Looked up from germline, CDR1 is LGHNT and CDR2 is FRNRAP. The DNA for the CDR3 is TGTGCTAGTGGTTTGGTACCAGGCATAGAGACCCAGTACTTC. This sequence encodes CASGLVPGIETQYF.

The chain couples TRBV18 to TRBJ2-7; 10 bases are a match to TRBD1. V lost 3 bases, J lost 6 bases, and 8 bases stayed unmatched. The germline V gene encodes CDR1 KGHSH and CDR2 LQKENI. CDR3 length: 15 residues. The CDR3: CASSPGQGSSSEQYF. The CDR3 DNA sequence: TGTGCCAGCTCACCGGGACAGGGGTCCTCTAGCGAGCAGTACTTC.

The CDR3 DNA reads TGTGCCAGCAGATCCGGGACTACGGGTTCACCCCTCCACTTT. It encodes CASRSGTTGSPLHF. The genes are TRBV2 and TRBJ1-6; TRBD1 is a possible D gene (5 bases). From germline, CDR1 is SNHLY and CDR2 FYNNEI. V was pared by 6 bases and J by 9 bases, with 15 bases between. This CDR3 comprises 14 residues.

This CDR3 reads CASSKGLHYNEQFF. CDR3 DNA: TGTGCCAGCAGCAAGGGACTTCACTACAATGAGCAGTTCTTC. The rearrangement uses TRBV7-2 and TRBJ2-1, with D possibly being TRBD2 (6 bases). The CDR3 covers 14 residues. V lost 5 bases and J lost 3, with 11 bases in between. From germline, CDR1 is SGHTA and CDR2 FQGNSA.

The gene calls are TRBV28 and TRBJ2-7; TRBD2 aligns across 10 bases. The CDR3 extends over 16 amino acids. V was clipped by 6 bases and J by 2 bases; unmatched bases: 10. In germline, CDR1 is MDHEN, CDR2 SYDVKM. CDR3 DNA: TGTGCCAGCAGGGGGAGGACTAGCGGATTTCCCTACGAGCAGTACTTC. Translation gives CASRGRTSGFPYEQYF. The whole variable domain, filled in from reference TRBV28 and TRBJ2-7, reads DVKVTQSSRYLVKRTGEKVFLECVQDMDHENMFWYRQDPGLGLRLIYFSYDVKMKEKGDIPEGYSVSREKKERFSLILESASTNQTSMYLCASRGRTSGFPYEQYFGPGTRLTVT.

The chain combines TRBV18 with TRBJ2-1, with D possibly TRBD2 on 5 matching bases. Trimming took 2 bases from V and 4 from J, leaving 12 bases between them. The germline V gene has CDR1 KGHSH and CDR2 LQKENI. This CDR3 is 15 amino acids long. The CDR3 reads CASSPSSGDYNEQFF. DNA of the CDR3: TGTGCCAGCTCACCATCGAGCGGAGATTACAATGAGCAGTTCTTC.

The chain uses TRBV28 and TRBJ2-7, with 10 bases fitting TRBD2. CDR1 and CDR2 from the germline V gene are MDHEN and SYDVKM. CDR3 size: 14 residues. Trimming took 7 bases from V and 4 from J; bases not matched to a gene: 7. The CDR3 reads CASISGRARYEQYF. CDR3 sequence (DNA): TGTGCCAGCATCAGCGGGAGGGCCCGATACGAGCAGTACTTC.

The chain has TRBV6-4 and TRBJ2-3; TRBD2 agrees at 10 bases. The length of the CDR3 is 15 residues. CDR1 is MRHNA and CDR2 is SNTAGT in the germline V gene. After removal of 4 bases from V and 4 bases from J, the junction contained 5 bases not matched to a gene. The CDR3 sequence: CASSVSGRASDTQYF. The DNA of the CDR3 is TGTGCCAGCAGTGTAAGCGGGAGGGCCTCAGATACGCAGTATTTT.